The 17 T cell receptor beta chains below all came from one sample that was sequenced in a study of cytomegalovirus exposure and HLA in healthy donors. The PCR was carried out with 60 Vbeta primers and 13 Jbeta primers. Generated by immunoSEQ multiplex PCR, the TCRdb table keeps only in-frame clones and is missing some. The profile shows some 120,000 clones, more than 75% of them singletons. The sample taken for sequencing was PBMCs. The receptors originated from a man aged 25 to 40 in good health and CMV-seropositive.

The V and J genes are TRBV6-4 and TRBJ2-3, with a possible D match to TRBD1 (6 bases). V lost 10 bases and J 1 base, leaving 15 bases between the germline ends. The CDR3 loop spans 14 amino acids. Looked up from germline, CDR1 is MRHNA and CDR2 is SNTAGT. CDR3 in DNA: TGTGCCACCAGCCAGGGGTTAGGCACAGATACGCAGTATTTT. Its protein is CATSQGLGTDTQYF.

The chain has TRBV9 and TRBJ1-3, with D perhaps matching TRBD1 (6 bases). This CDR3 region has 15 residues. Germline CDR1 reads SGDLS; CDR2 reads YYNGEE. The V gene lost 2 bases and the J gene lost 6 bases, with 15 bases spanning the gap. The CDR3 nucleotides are TGTGCCAGCAGCGTTCTAGACAGGACAGCAAACACCATATATTTT. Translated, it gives CASSVLDRTANTIYF.

The CDR3 DNA follows: TGTGCCAGCAGCATAACCCCCAGCGATCAAGAGACCCAGTACTTC. Translated, it gives CASSITPSDQETQYF. The V and J genes are TRBV7-6 and TRBJ2-5; no firm D call. Germline V lookup: CDR1 SGHVS, CDR2 FNYEAQ. This CDR3 has 15 residues. Trimming shortened V by 5 bases and J by 2 bases, and 15 bases separated the two germline ends.

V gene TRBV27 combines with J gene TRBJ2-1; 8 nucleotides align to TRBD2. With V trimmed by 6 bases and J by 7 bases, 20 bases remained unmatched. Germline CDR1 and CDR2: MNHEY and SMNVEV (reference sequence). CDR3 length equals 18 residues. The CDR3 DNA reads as TGTGCCAGCAGCCCGAGGACTAGCCGCCCCCGGAGTTCAAATGAGCAGTTCTTC. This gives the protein CASSPRTSRPRSSNEQFF.

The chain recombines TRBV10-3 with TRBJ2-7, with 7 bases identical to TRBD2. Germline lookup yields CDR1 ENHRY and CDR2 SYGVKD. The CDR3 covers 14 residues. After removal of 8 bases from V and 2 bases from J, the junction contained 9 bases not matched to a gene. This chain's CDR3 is CAIAPAGSTYEQYF. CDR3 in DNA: TGTGCCATCGCCCCAGCGGGATCCACCTACGAGCAGTACTTC.

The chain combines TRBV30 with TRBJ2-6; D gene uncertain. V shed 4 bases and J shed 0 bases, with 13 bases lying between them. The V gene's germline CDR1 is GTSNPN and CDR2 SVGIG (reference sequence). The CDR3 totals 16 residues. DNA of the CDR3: TGTGCCTGGAATTTGGCAGGCCGCTCTGGGGCCAACGTCCTGACTTTC. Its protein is CAWNLAGRSGANVLTF.

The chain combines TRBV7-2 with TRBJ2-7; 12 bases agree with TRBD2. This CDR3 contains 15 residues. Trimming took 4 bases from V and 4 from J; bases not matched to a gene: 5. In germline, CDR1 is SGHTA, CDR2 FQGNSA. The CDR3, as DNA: TGTGCCAGCAGCTCCTCTAGCGGGAGGGGGTACGAGCAGTACTTC. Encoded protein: CASSSSSGRGYEQYF.

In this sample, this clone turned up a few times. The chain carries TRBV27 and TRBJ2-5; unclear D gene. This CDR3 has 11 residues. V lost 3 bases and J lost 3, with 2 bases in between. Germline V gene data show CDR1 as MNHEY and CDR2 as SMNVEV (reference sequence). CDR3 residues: CASSFEETQYF. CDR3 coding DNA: TGTGCCAGCAGTTTCGAAGAGACCCAGTACTTC.

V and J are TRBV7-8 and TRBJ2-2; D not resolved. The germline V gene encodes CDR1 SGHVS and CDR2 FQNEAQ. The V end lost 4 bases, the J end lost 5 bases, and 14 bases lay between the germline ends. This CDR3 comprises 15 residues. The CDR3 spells CASSSVSFWTGELFF. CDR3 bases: TGTGCCAGCAGCTCGGTATCATTTTGGACCGGGGAGCTGTTTTTT. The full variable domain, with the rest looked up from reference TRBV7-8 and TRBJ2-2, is GAGVSQSPRYKVAKRGQDVALRCDPISGHVSLFWYQQALGQGPEFLTYFQNEAQLDKSGLPSDRFFAERPEGSVSTLKIQRTQQEDSAVYLCASSSVSFWTGELFFGEGSRLTVL.

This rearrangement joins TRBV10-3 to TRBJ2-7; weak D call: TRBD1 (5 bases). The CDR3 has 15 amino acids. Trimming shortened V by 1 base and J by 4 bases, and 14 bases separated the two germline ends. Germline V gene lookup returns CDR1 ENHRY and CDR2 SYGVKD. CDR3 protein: CAISEYGQGWYEQYF. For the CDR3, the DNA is TGTGCCATCAGTGAGTACGGTCAGGGTTGGTACGAGCAGTACTTC.

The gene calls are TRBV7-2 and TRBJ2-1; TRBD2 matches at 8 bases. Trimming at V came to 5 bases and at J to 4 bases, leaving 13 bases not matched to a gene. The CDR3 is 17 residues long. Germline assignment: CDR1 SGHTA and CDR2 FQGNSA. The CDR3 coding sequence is TGTGCCAGCAGCCTTACTAGCGGCCTGGGTATGTACAATGAGCAGTTCTTC. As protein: CASSLTSGLGMYNEQFF.

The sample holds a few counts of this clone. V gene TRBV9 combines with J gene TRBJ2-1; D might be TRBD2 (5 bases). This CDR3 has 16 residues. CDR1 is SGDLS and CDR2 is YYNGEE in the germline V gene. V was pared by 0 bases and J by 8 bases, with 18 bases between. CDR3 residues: CASSVDSKIARYEQFF. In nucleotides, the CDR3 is TGTGCCAGCAGCGTAGATTCGAAGATAGCGAGGTATGAGCAGTTCTTC.

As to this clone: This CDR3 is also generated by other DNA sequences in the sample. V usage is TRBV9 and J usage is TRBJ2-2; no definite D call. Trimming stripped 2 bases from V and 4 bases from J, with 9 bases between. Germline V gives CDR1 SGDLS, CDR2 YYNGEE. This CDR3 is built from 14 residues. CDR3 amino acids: CASSVGGGTGELFF. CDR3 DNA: TGTGCCAGCAGCGTCGGCGGCGGCACCGGGGAGCTGTTTTTT.

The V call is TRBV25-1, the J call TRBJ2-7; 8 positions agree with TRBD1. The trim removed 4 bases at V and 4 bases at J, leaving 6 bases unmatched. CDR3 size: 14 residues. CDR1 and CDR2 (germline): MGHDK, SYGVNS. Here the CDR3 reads CASSGRTGMYEQYF. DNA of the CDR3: TGTGCCAGCAGTGGTCGGACAGGGATGTACGAGCAGTACTTC.

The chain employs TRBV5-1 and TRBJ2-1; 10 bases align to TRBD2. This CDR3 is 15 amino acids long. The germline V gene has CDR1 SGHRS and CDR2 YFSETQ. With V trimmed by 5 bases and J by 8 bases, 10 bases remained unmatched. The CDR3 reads CASSSGRSRGDEQFF. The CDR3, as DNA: TGCGCCAGCAGTAGCGGGAGGTCCAGGGGTGATGAGCAGTTCTTC. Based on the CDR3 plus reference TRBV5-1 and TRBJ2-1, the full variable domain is KAGVTQTPRYLIKTRGQQVTLSCSPISGHRSVSWYQQTPGQGLQFLFEYFSETQRNKGNFPGRFSGRQFSNSRSEMNVSTLELGDSALYLCASSSGRSRGDEQFFGPGTRLTVL.

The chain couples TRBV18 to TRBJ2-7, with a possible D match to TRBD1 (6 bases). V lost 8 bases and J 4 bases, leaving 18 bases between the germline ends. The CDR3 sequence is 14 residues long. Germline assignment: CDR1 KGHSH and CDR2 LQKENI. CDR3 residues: CASGLPGAAYEQYF. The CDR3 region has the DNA TGTGCCAGCGGCCTCCCAGGGGCGGCTTACGAGCAGTACTTC. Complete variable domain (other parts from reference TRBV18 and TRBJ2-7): NAGVMQNPRHLVRRRGQEARLRCSPMKGHSHVYWYRQLPEEGLKFMVYLQKENIIDESGMPKERFSAEFPKEGPSILRIQQVVRGDSAAYFCASGLPGAAYEQYFGPGTRLTVT.

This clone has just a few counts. CDR3 sequence: CASSLERSGNNSPLHF. Here the CDR3 DNA reads TGCGCCAGCAGCCTTGAGAGGTCGGGAAATAATTCACCCCTCCACTTT. The chain carries TRBV4-3 and TRBJ1-6, with D unclear. Trimming pared 4 bases from V and 5 bases from J, leaving 15 bases between. Germline values: CDR1 LGHNA, CDR2 YSLEER. CDR3 length: 16 residues.